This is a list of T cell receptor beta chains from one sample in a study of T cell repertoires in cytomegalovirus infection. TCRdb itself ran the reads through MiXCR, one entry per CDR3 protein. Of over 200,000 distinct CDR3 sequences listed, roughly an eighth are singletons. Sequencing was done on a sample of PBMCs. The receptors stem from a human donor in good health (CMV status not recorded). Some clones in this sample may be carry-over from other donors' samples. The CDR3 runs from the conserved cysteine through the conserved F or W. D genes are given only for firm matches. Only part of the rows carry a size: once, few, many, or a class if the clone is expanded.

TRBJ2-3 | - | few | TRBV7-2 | TGTGCCAGCAGCTTAGAATCGGGTAGCACAGATACGCAGTATTTT | CASSLESGSTDTQYF
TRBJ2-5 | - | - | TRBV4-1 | TGCGCCAGCCCCTTTCGGGGGCAAGAGACCCAGTACTTC | CASPFRGQETQYF
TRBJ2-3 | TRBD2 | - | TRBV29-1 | TGCAGCGTCCCGACTAGCGTCGCGCAGTATTTT | CSVPTSVAQYF
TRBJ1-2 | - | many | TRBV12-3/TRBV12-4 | TGTGCCAGCAGTCTCGGGACAACAGTCTATGGCTACACCTTC | CASSLGTTVYGYTF
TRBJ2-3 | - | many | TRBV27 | TGTGCCAGCAGCCAATCGGGAGATACGCAGTATTTT | CASSQSGDTQYF
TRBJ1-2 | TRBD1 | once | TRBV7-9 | TGTGCCAGCAGCCCCGCGAGGCCCCAGGGGGCGGCTGGCTACACCTTC | CASSPARPQGAAGYTF
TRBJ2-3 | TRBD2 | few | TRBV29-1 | TGCAGCGCCCTCCTCGGCCGGGGGGGCCGCACAGATACGCAGTATTTT | CSALLGRGGRTDTQYF
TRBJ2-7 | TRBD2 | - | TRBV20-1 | TGCAGTGCTAGAGGGTCTAGCGGGAGCTCCTACGAGCAGTACTTC | CSARGSSGSSYEQYF
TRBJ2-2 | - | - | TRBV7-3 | TGTGCCAGCAGTCAGAGGGCGGGGTTGAACACCGGGGAGCTGTTTTTT | CASSQRAGLNTGELFF
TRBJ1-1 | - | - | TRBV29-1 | TGCAGCGTCAACGGGGTTCTGAACACTGAAGCTTTCTTT | CSVNGVLNTEAFF
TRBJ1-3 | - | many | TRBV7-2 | TGTGCCAGCAGCTTCAGGGACTCGCGCTCTGGAAACACCATATATTTT | CASSFRDSRSGNTIYF
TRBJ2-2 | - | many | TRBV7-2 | TGTGCCAGCAGCTTAATAATAGGGGCCCGAGGGGAGCTGTTTTTT | CASSLIIGARGELFF
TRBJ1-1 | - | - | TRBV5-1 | TGCGCCAGCAGCTCCAGTGGCGGGAACACTGAAGCTTTCTTT | CASSSSGGNTEAFF
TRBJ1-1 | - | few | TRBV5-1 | TGCGCCAGCAGCTTGTCTTCCCGAGACAGTGAAGCTTTCTTT | CASSLSSRDSEAFF
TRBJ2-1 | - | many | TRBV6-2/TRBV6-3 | TGTGCCAGCAGTTACATCAGTTCGGGGCTTTACAATGAGCAGTTCTTC | CASSYISSGLYNEQFF
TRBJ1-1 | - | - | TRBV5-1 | TGCGCCAGCAGCTTGGCCAAGGGGAACACTGAAGCTTTCTTT | CASSLAKGNTEAFF
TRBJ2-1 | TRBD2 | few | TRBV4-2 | TGTGCCAGCAGCCAAGAAAAGGCTAGCGGGAGAATGCATGAGCAGTTCTTC | CASSQEKASGRMHEQFF
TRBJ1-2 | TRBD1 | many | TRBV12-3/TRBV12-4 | TGTGCCAGCAGTTTAGGGACAGGGGGCTATGGCTACACCTTC | CASSLGTGGYGYTF
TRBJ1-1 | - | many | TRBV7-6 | TGTGCCAGCAGCCTCAACAGGGTCTTCACTGAAGCTTTCTTT | CASSLNRVFTEAFF
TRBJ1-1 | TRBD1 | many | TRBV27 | TGTGCCAGCAGCCGGGACAGGGGGCAAACTGAAGCTTTCTTT | CASSRDRGQTEAFF
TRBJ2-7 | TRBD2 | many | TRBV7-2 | TGTGCCAGCAGCTTAGCTAGGCCGGGGGGCGAGCAGTACTTC | CASSLARPGGEQYF
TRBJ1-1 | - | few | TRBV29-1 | TGCAGCGTCGAGGGGGGGTCGGGGACTGAAGCTTTCTTT | CSVEGGSGTEAFF
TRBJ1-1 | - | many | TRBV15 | TGTGCCACCAGCAGAGATAAGGGGGAGAACACTGAAGCTTTCTTT | CATSRDKGENTEAFF
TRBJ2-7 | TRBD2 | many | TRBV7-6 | TGTGCCAGCAGCCAAACTAGCGGGAGCAGCTACGAGCAGTACTTC | CASSQTSGSSYEQYF
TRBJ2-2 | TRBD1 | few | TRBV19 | TGTGCCAGTAGTCCTGGGGACAGGGTCGCCGGGGAGCTGTTTTTT | CASSPGDRVAGELFF
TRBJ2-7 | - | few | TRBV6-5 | TGTGCCAGCAGTTACTCCCAACGGAGTGGGTTCTCCTACGAGCAGTACTTC | CASSYSQRSGFSYEQYF
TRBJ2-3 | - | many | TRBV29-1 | TGCAGCGTCACAGCTAGCACAGATACGCAGTATTTT | CSVTASTDTQYF
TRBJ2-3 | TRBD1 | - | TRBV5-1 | TGCGCCAGCAGCAAACCGGGACAGGCGACGAATACGCAGTATTTT | CASSKPGQATNTQYF
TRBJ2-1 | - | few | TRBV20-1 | TGCAGTGCTAGGATCGGGACTCTCTCCTACAATGAGCAGTTCTTC | CSARIGTLSYNEQFF
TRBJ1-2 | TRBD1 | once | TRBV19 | TGTGCCAGTAGTATAGAGGGACAGCCCATCTATGGCTACACCTTC | CASSIEGQPIYGYTF
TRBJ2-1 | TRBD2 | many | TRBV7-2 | TGTGCCAGCAGCCCCCTAGCGGGAGGGCCCTACAATGAGCAGTTCTTC | CASSPLAGGPYNEQFF
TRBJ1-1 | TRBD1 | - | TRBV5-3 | TGTGCCAGCAGCTTGGGGGACAGGGGCGGGACAAACACTGAAGCTTTCTTT | CASSLGDRGGTNTEAFF
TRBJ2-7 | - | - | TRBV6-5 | TGTGCCAGCAGTTACTCGACGGGGGGCACTTTTGAGCAGTACTTC | CASSYSTGGTFEQYF
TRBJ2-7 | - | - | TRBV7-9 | TGTGCCAGCAGCTGGGGCGAAACCTACGAGCAGTACTTC | CASSWGETYEQYF
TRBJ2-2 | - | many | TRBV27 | TGTGCCAGCAGTGGGACCCATCCCGCCGGGGAGCTGTTTTTT | CASSGTHPAGELFF
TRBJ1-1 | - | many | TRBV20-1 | TGCAGTGCTAGAGAGCAAGGGAAAACTGAAGCTTTCTTT | CSAREQGKTEAFF
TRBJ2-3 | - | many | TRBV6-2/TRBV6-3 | TGTGCCAGCAGTTTCTTTGGTAGCGGAAGCACAGATACGCAGTATTTT | CASSFFGSGSTDTQYF
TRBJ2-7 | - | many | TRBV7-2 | TGTGCCAGCAGCTCCATAGGGGGCTACGAGCAGTACTTC | CASSSIGGYEQYF
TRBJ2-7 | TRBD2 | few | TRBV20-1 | TGCAGTGCTAGATTTGGGACTAGCGGATACGAGCAGTACTTC | CSARFGTSGYEQYF
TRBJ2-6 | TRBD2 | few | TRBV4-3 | TGCGCCAGCAGCAGAGAGCGGGGAACTGGGGCCAACGTCCTGACTTTC | CASSRERGTGANVLTF
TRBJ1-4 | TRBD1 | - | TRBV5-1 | TGCGCCAGCAGCTTGCCTGGACAGGGAGGAGCAACTAATGAAAAACTGTTTTTT | CASSLPGQGGATNEKLFF
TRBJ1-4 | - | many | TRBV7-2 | TGTGCCAGCAGCTTAGCGCCGTCAGGAACTAATGAAAAACTGTTTTTT | CASSLAPSGTNEKLFF
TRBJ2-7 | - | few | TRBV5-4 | TGTGCCAGCAGCTGGGAAGGGAGACTAACAGCCTACGAGCAGTACTTC | CASSWEGRLTAYEQYF
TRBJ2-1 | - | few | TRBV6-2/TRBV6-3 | TGTGCCAGCAGTTACCGGGCGGGAATTGGCCAGCGGCAGTACAATGAGCAGTTCTTC | CASSYRAGIGQRQYNEQFF
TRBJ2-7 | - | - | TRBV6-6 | TGTGCCAGCAGTTACCCCGGGGCGATTGAGCAGTACTTC | CASSYPGAIEQYF
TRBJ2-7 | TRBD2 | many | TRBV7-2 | TGTGCCAGCAGCCCAGCTCTTGAACGGGGGGCCTACGAGCAGTACTTC | CASSPALERGAYEQYF
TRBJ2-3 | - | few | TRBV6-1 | TGTGCCAGCAGTGAAACGGATCGGAGGGGTACAGATACGCAGTATTTT | CASSETDRRGTDTQYF